This TCR beta chain was profiled in a study of OX40 agonist ivuxolimab in advanced cancers. To note about this clone: Antigen specificity is unknown.

The CDR3 totals 16 residues. Per the germline V gene, CDR1 is SGHTA and CDR2 is FQGTGA. V lost 2 bases and J lost 1; bases outside the gene matches: 4. Assay: immunoSEQ multiplex PCR; the TCRdb copy retains only in-frame clones and omits some. Of 60,000 to 75,000 clones listed, more than 75% are singletons. Study findings and constraints: Expansion of clones was among the lowest in partial responders at 0.1-3.0 mg/kg.

The V and J genes are TRBV7-3 and TRBJ1-2, with 10 bases lining up with TRBD1. The source was CD4+ or CD8+ T cells sorted from blood, collected in a trial of the OX40 agonist ivuxolimab. The receptor's source is an adult with an advanced solid tumor such as melanoma, head and neck, liver or kidney cancer. The CDR3 sequence: CASSLAGDRGNYGYTF. DNA of the CDR3: TGTGCCAGCAGCTTAGCCGGGGACAGGGGTAACTATGGCTACACCTTC.